These 15 T cell receptor beta chains share one sample of origin, sequenced in a study of blood T cell repertoires in COVID-19. Assay used: immunoSEQ multiplex PCR; TCRdb lists only in-frame clones, some missing. Found here are under 300,000 clones, approximately 86% of them singletons; the top ten hold about 6%. Sample: PBMCs or T cells enriched from blood (not recorded which). The receptor source for this set is a woman aged 30 to 39 with acute COVID-19.

The gene calls are TRBV3-1 (or the pseudogene TRBV3-2) and TRBJ2-2; maybe TRBD1 (5 bases). The CDR3 has 12 amino acids. Looked up from germline, CDR1 is LGHDT and CDR2 is YNNKEL (reference sequence). Trimming took 4 bases from V and 8 from J, leaving 8 bases between them. The CDR3 DNA reads as TGTGCCAGCAGCCTACAGGCGGGGGAGCTGTTTTTT. This codes for CASSLQAGELFF.

The chain is built from TRBV5-5 and TRBJ2-5; D remains ambiguous. The CDR3 consists of 14 residues. V gave up 3 bases and J gave up 4 bases, with 13 bases separating them. Germline V CDR1 and CDR2: SGHKS, YYEKEE (reference sequence). CDR3 nucleotides: TGTGCCAGCAGCTACCCTGTTGCAGGAGAGACCCAGTACTTC. Protein sequence: CASSYPVAGETQYF.

This sequence joins TRBV6-5 and TRBJ2-5; 8 positions match TRBD1. Trimming removed 7 bases from V and 1 base from J; junction bases left unmatched: 5. The CDR3 has 14 residues. Germline CDR1 is MNHEY and CDR2 is SVGAGI. Here the CDR3 reads CASKLTGGQETQYF. The DNA for the CDR3 is TGTGCCAGCAAACTAACAGGGGGCCAAGAGACCCAGTACTTC.

The gene calls are TRBV5-4 and TRBJ1-2, with 7 bases fitting TRBD1. Per the germline V gene, CDR1 is SGHNT and CDR2 is YYREEE (reference sequence). This CDR3 is 13 amino acids long. The J segment lost 6 bases and the V segment lost 2 bases, leaving 4 bases of the junction unmatched. CDR3 protein: CASSFDRENGYTF. The CDR3 DNA follows: TGTGCCAGCAGCTTCGACAGGGAAAATGGCTACACCTTC.

This chain joins TRBV5-5 and TRBJ2-7; D not resolved. The CDR3 loop spans 15 amino acids. CDR1 SGHKS and CDR2 YYEKEE come from the germline V gene (reference sequence). V lost 5 bases to trimming and J lost 6 bases, with 21 bases between them. CDR3 sequence: CASRPRLLWSLEQYF. The DNA of the CDR3 is TGTGCCAGCAGGCCACGGTTGCTGTGGTCTCTCGAGCAGTACTTC.

V gene TRBV7-2 combines with J gene TRBJ2-3, with 7 bases aligning to TRBD2. After removal of 5 bases from V and 2 bases from J, the junction contained 7 bases not matched to a gene. Per the germline V gene, CDR1 is SGHTA and CDR2 is FQGNSA. The CDR3 is 15 amino acids. Written as DNA, the CDR3 is TGTGCCAGCAGCAAAGGACTAGGGAACACAGATACGCAGTATTTT. Translation: CASSKGLGNTDTQYF.

This chain uses TRBV29-1 with TRBJ2-5; weak D call: TRBD2 (7 bases). V was pared by 4 bases and J by 5 bases, with 14 bases between. CDR1 is SQVTM, CDR2 ANQGSEA, per germline. There are 13 residues in the CDR3. In DNA, the CDR3 is TGCAGCGTTGGAGTGGGGGGGCCCGAGACCCAGTACTTC. It translates to CSVGVGGPETQYF.

The table lists this clone with a count of one. The chain joins TRBV28 to TRBJ2-1, with 8 positions matching TRBD2. Germline assignment: CDR1 MDHEN and CDR2 SYDVKM. The CDR3 covers 15 residues. With 3 bases clipped from V and 3 bases from J, the junction kept 4 bases outside the gene matches. The chain's CDR3 is CASSFLLADYNEQFF. CDR3 in DNA: TGTGCCAGCAGTTTTTTACTAGCGGACTACAATGAGCAGTTCTTC.

The chain recombines TRBV28 with TRBJ1-1, with a tentative D call TRBD1 (6 bases). Germline loops: CDR1 MDHEN, CDR2 SYDVKM. V lost 6 bases and J 1 base, leaving 9 bases between the germline ends. The CDR3 totals 13 residues. The CDR3 region has the DNA TGTGCCAGCAGCCAGGGGTGGAACACTGAAGCTTTCTTT. This gives the protein CASSQGWNTEAFF.

The V call is TRBV28, the J call TRBJ2-7; maybe TRBD1 (5 bases). This CDR3 comprises 17 residues. From germline, CDR1 is MDHEN and CDR2 SYDVKM. The V gene lost 3 bases and the J gene lost 2 bases, with 20 bases spanning the gap. The CDR3 nucleotides are TGTGCCAGCAGTTTTCCGGGTGTACGTCAAGGGGCCTACGAGCAGTACTTC. It encodes CASSFPGVRQGAYEQYF.

The V gene is TRBV29-1, the J gene TRBJ1-1, with 8 nucleotides matching TRBD1. The CDR3 runs 13 residues. After removal of 4 bases from V and 7 bases from J, the junction contained 8 bases not matched to a gene. Germline CDR1 reads SQVTM; CDR2 reads ANQGSEA. DNA for the CDR3: TGCAGCGTTGTGGACAGGGTCCCCCTTGAAGCTTTCTTT. Protein product: CSVVDRVPLEAFF.

V gene TRBV5-8 combines with J gene TRBJ2-3; TRBD2 might be the D (6 bases). Per germline, CDR1 SGHTS and CDR2 YDEGEE. Trimming removed 3 bases at V and 4 bases at J, with 15 bases between. The length of the CDR3 is 15 residues. CDR3 loop: CASSSRLGTPDTQYF. The CDR3 bases are TGTGCCAGCAGCTCACGACTAGGAACCCCAGATACGCAGTATTTT.

The V and J genes are TRBV24-1 and TRBJ1-5, with a weak D call TRBD1 (5 bases). The CDR3 runs to 15 residues. V was clipped by 7 bases and J by 4 bases, with 16 bases between them. The germline CDR1 and CDR2 sequences are KGHDR and SFDVKD. For the CDR3, the DNA is TGTGCCACCAGCACAAATGACAGAGAGAATCAGCCCCAGCATTTT. Translation: CATSTNDRENQPQHF.

V usage is TRBV7-3 and J usage is TRBJ2-7, with 8 bases matching TRBD1. The V segment lost 6 bases and the J segment 0 bases; nucleotides outside the gene matches: 4. The CDR3 has 14 amino acids. The germline gives CDR1 SGHTA, CDR2 FQGTGA. CDR3 DNA: TGTGCCAGCAGTTCAACAGGGGGCTCCTACGAGCAGTACTTC. It is translated as CASSSTGGSYEQYF.

The rearrangement links TRBV18 to TRBJ2-1, with 10 bases lining up with TRBD1. The V and J ends lost 3 bases and 8 bases, in that order; junction bases with no gene match: 4. Per germline, CDR1 KGHSH and CDR2 LQKENI. The CDR3 is made up of 14 amino acids. The CDR3 loop is CASSPSDRGDEQFF. CDR3 bases: TGTGCCAGCTCACCCTCGGACAGGGGGGATGAGCAGTTCTTC.